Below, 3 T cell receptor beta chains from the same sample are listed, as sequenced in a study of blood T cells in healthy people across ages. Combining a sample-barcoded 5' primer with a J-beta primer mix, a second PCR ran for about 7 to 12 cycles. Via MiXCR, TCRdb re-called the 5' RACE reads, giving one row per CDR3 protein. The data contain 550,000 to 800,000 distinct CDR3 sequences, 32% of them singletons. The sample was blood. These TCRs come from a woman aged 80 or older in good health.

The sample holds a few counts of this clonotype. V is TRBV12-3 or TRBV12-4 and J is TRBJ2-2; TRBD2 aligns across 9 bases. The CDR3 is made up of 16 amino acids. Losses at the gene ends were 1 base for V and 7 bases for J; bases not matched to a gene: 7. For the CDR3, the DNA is TGTGCCAGCAGTTTAGGAGGCGGGGGGGCCGACGGGGAGCTGTTTTTT. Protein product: CASSLGGGGADGELFF.

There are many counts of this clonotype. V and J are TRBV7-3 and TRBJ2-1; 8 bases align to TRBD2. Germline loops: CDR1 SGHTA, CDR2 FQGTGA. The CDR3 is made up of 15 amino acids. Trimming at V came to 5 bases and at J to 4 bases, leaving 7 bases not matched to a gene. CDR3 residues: CASSPQTSAYNEQFF. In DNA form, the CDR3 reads TGTGCCAGCAGCCCGCAGACTAGCGCGTACAATGAGCAGTTCTTC.

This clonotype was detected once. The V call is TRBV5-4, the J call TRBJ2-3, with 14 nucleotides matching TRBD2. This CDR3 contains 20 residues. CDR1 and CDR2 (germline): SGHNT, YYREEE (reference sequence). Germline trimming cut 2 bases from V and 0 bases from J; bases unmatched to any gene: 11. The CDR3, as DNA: TGTGCCAGCAGCTTCCGGACTGGGACTAGCGGGAGAGGTAGCACAGATACGCAGTATTTT. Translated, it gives CASSFRTGTSGRGSTDTQYF.